This TCR beta chain was obtained from a study of blood T cells in healthy people across ages. The germline V and J ends were trimmed by 1 base and 2 bases, with 8 bases remaining between them. The CDR3 is 13 residues long. CDR1 and CDR2 from the germline V gene are GTSNPN and SVGIG (reference sequence). This clonotype was counted between two and nine times. Combining a sample-barcoded 5' primer with a J-beta primer mix, a second PCR ran for roughly 7 to 12 cycles. TCRdb called the 5' RACE reads again in MiXCR, with one record for every CDR3 protein. The table lists about 650,000 distinct CDR3 sequences, about a third of them singletons.

Sequencing input: blood. The chain combines TRBV30 with TRBJ1-2, with D maybe TRBD1 (6 bases). This receptor was obtained from a woman aged 80 or over in good health. In DNA, the CDR3 is TGTGCCTGGAGTGGGGGGCGAAACTATGGCTACACCTTC. Translated: CAWSGGRNYGYTF.